The rows below give T cell receptor beta chains drawn from one sample of a study of PD-1 blockade in classical Hodgkin lymphoma. Assay used: immunoSEQ multiplex PCR; TCRdb lists only in-frame clones, some missing. Of over 12,000 clones listed, around 61% are singletons. The sample in question was peripheral blood mononuclear cells (PBMCs), obtained at baseline. All receptors derive from a human donor with classical Hodgkin lymphoma. CDR3s include the opening cysteine and the closing phenylalanine or tryptophan. The size field is filled for only some rows; it gives once, few, many or a size class.

TRBJ2-3,TRBV19,17,.,CASSIDLQRGDTDTQYF
TRBJ2-1,TRBV11-2,17,medium-sized,CASSLDGSGRPYNEQFF
TRBJ2-5,TRBV19,20,.,CASSIGPGRPGERFQETQYF
TRBJ1-1,TRBV18,13,few,CASSAYPNTEAFF
TRBJ2-2,TRBV5-1,16,.,CASSLAGGSNTGELFF
TRBJ1-1,TRBV5-1,14,.,CASSVPGANTEAFF
TRBJ1-1,TRBV18,12,.,CASAGLNTEAFF
TRBJ2-7,TRBV7-2,15,.,CASSPTGQGVHEQYF
TRBJ2-3,TRBV29-1,15,.,CSASTDPTSTDTQYF
TRBJ2-1,TRBV19,13,.,CASSLVIGDEQFF
TRBJ1-5,TRBV6-5,14,few,CASSEDMSNQPQHF
TRBJ1-2,TRBV5-4,15,.,CASSSDLGANYGYTF
TRBJ1-2,TRBV19,18,.,CASSVSGATGGGGYGYTF
TRBJ1-4,TRBV5-1,18,.,CASSLAGGEGATNEKLFF
TRBJ2-5,TRBV7-9,17,.,CASSYPLEEGAGETQYF
TRBJ2-7,TRBV28,15,.,CASSWGGQGSYEQYF